Below, 12 T cell receptor beta chains from the same sample are listed, as sequenced in a study of long-term antiretroviral therapy in people with HIV. Survey-level resolution applied to immunoSEQ assay v3.0. Sequencing used immunoSEQ multiplex PCR; TCRdb keeps in-frame clones, though not all of them. Among approximately 17,000 clones, over 70% were seen once, and the ten largest hold roughly 15%. The material was unsorted PBMCs, obtained 1.5 years before starting antiretroviral therapy. The source is a woman aged 45-65 years with HIV.

This clone turned up a few times. This chain connects TRBV5-1 to TRBJ2-3, with D perhaps assigned TRBD1 or TRBD2 (6 bases each). The CDR3 loop spans 15 amino acids. With 1 base removed from V and 1 base from J, the gap between germline ends came to 10 bases. Germline-derived CDR1 and CDR2 are SGHRS and YFSETQ. Here the CDR3 DNA reads TGCGCCAGCAGCTTGTGGGGGGCTCGCACAGATACGCAGTATTTT. Translation: CASSLWGARTDTQYF.

This sequence joins TRBV6-5 and TRBJ2-7; TRBD2 agrees at 8 bases. V shed 5 bases, J shed 4 bases, and the junction held 10 bases outside the gene matches. The CDR3 sequence is 15 residues long. Germline CDR1 reads MNHEY; CDR2 reads SVGAGI. CDR3 loop: CASSASSGPQYEQYV. The CDR3 DNA reads as TGTGCCAGCAGTGCCTCTAGCGGGCCCCAGTACGAGCAGTACGTC.

The J gene is TRBJ1-1, the V gene TRBV5-6; D is possibly TRBD1 (6 bases). The V end was cut by 4 bases, the J end by 1 base, with 14 bases between. Germline CDR1 and CDR2: SGHDT and YYEEEE. The CDR3 loop spans 15 amino acids. The CDR3 region is CASSRGDGWNTEAFF. CDR3 sequence (DNA): TGTGCCAGCAGCAGGGGGGACGGATGGAACACTGAAGCTTTCTTT.

In nucleotides, the CDR3 is TGTGCCAGCAGCCGAGGGCCTTACACTGAAGCTTTCTTT. This encodes CASSRGPYTEAFF. V is TRBV14 and J is TRBJ1-1; no firm D call. The CDR3 spans 13 residues. Trimming removed 4 bases at V and 3 bases at J, with 9 bases between. Germline V CDR1 and CDR2: SGHDN, FVKESK.

The V and J genes are TRBV5-6 and TRBJ2-4; either TRBD1 or TRBD2 may fit D (5 bases each). The germline V gene has CDR1 SGHDT and CDR2 YYEEEE. V was trimmed by 1 base and J by 0 bases, leaving 20 bases between them. The CDR3 totals 19 residues. The CDR3 loop is CASSLRLGPTILAKNIQYF. For the CDR3, the DNA is TGTGCCAGCAGCTTGAGGTTGGGGCCGACTATCCTAGCCAAAAACATTCAGTACTTC.

This clone has only one observation. The chain joins TRBV4-1 to TRBJ2-3, with D possibly matching TRBD2 (6 bases). CDR1 is MGHRA and CDR2 is YSYEKL in the germline V gene. There are 15 residues in the CDR3. V was shortened by 5 bases and J by 0 bases, with 12 bases between the two germline ends. The CDR3 nucleotides read TGCGCCAGCAGCTCCGGGACTTCTAGCACAGATACGCAGTATTTT. It translates to CASSSGTSSTDTQYF.

This rearrangement joins TRBV9 to TRBJ1-1; 8 bases align to TRBD1. V lost 5 bases to trimming and J lost 6 bases; unmatched junction nucleotides: 3. Germline CDR1 and CDR2: SGDLS and YYNGEE. This CDR3 is built from 12 residues. DNA of the CDR3: TGTGCCAGCAGAGGGACAGGTTCTGAAGCTTTCTTT. Protein sequence: CASRGTGSEAFF.

The V call is TRBV2, the J call TRBJ2-1, with unresolved D. Trimming cost V 8 bases and J 7 bases, with 12 bases left between them. Germline V CDR1 and CDR2: SNHLY, FYNNEI. The CDR3 sequence is 12 residues long. CDR3: CASGEAWNEQFF. Here the CDR3 DNA reads TGTGCCAGCGGGGAAGCATGGAATGAGCAGTTCTTC. The full variable domain, with the rest looked up from reference TRBV2 and TRBJ2-1, is EPEVTQTPSHQVTQMGQEVILRCVPISNHLYFYWYRQILGQKVEFLVSFYNNEISEKSEIFDDQFSVERPDGSNFTLKIRSTKLEDSAMYFCASGEAWNEQFFGPGTRLTVL.

The J gene is TRBJ1-1, the V gene TRBV27, with a weak D call TRBD1 (5 bases). Trimming cost V 5 bases and J 1 base, with 8 bases left between them. Germline V gene data show CDR1 as MNHEY and CDR2 as SMNVEV (reference sequence). CDR3 length: 13 residues. The CDR3 is CASSDTGNTEAFF. CDR3 DNA: TGTGCCAGCAGTGATACAGGGAACACTGAAGCTTTCTTT.

The chain recombines TRBV5-6 with TRBJ2-7; 10 nucleotides align to TRBD1. The V gene end was trimmed by 4 bases and the J gene end by 4 bases; junction bases not matched to a gene: 5. Germline lookup yields CDR1 SGHDT and CDR2 YYEEEE. The CDR3 length is 14 residues. CDR3: CASSGGGQGYEQYF. Written as DNA, the CDR3 is TGTGCCAGCAGCGGGGGGGGACAGGGGTACGAGCAGTACTTC.

This clone has only a few counts. The rearrangement uses TRBV7-3 and TRBJ1-6, with unresolved D. This CDR3 has 14 amino acids. Germline-derived CDR1 and CDR2 are SGHTA and FQGTGA. V gave up 5 bases and J gave up 3 bases, with 8 bases separating them. CDR3 amino acids: CASSTDGYNSPLHF. CDR3 coding DNA: TGTGCCAGCAGCACGGACGGCTATAATTCACCCCTCCACTTT.

This chain joins TRBV7-2 and TRBJ2-1; a weak D match, TRBD2 (7 bases). The germline V gene encodes CDR1 SGHTA and CDR2 FQGNSA. The CDR3 extends over 14 amino acids. The germline V and J ends were trimmed by 2 bases and 7 bases, with 12 bases remaining between them. As DNA, the CDR3 is TGTGCCAGCAGCTTAATTAGGGGGGGAAATGAGCAGTTCTTC. This gives the protein CASSLIRGGNEQFF.